A selection of T cell receptor beta chains follows, all from one sample in a study of shared clonotypes between healthy human individuals. This table comes from immunoSEQ multiplex PCR, and its TCRdb copy is limited to in-frame clones, with some not included. The sample has over a million clones, approximately 96% seen once. Sequences were obtained from naive CD4+ T cells sorted from blood. These TCRs come from a man aged 30-40 years in good health. The CDR3 runs from the conserved cysteine through the conserved F or W. The D gene is left open where the match is weak. Size tells how often a clone was seen (once, few, many) or the class of an expanded clone, and some rows leave it out.

>TRBV20-1|-|TRBJ2-7|-|11
CSVDEVYEQYF
TGCAGTGTTGATGAGGTCTACGAGCAGTACTTC
>TRBV9|-|TRBJ2-5|-|15
CASSVVGAGAETQYF
TGTGCCAGCAGCGTAGTGGGGGCCGGGGCAGAGACCCAGTACTTC
>TRBV19|-|TRBJ2-1|-|14
CASSITGTVSEQFF
TGTGCCAGTAGTATCACAGGGACCGTTTCTGAGCAGTTCTTC
>TRBV19|-|TRBJ1-1|-|13
CASTTGTATEAFF
TGTGCCAGTACCACCGGGACGGCCACTGAAGCTTTCTTT
>TRBV19|TRBD2|TRBJ2-6|-|17
CASREGLAGTGANVLTF
TGTGCCAGTAGGGAGGGACTAGCGGGCACTGGGGCCAACGTCCTGACTTTC
>TRBV14|-|TRBJ1-5|-|12
CASSHSVGPQHF
TGTGCCAGCAGCCATTCAGTAGGTCCCCAGCATTTT
>TRBV5-1|TRBD1|TRBJ1-4|-|16
CASSLVGQGDGEKLFF
TGCGCCAGCAGCTTGGTTGGACAGGGGGACGGTGAAAAACTGTTTTTT
>TRBV6-1|-|TRBJ2-7|-|15
CASSAGGTPSYEQYF
TGTGCCAGCTCGGCTGGCGGGACTCCAAGCTACGAGCAGTACTTC
>TRBV28|-|TRBJ2-1|-|16
CASSLIGAGPHNEQFF
TGTGCCAGCAGTTTAATCGGGGCGGGGCCACACAATGAGCAGTTCTTC
>TRBV6-5|-|TRBJ2-5|-|13
CASSRLGGETQYF
TGTGCCAGCAGTCGTCTGGGTGGGGAGACCCAGTACTTC
>TRBV2|-|TRBJ1-1|-|12
CASGGAGTEAFF
TGTGCCAGTGGGGGGGCAGGGACTGAAGCTTTCTTT
>TRBV7-8|TRBD1|TRBJ2-5|-|13
CASSGQGLVTQYF
TGTGCCAGCTCAGGACAGGGATTGGTGACCCAGTACTTC
>TRBV28|TRBD1|TRBJ1-2|-|13
CATGTASNYGYTF
TGTGCCACCGGGACAGCATCTAACTATGGCTACACCTTC
>TRBV25-1|-|TRBJ2-3|-|14
CASSGRGPTDTQYF
TGTGCCAGCAGTGGGCGGGGACCCACAGATACGCAGTATTTT
>TRBV5-1|-|TRBJ2-5|-|17
CASSGGVARGYQETQYF
TGCGCCAGCAGCGGTGGTGTGGCCCGAGGGTACCAAGAGACCCAGTACTTC
>TRBV6-6|-|TRBJ1-4|-|11
CASTRNEKLFF
TGTGCCAGCACAAGGAATGAAAAACTGTTTTTT
>TRBV6-5|TRBD1|TRBJ1-1|-|14
CASSFGTANTEAFF
TGTGCCAGCAGTTTCGGGACAGCTAACACTGAAGCTTTCTTT
>TRBV18|TRBD1|TRBJ2-2|-|17
CASSQIPGQGNTGELFF
TGTGCCAGCTCTCAAATACCGGGACAGGGGAACACCGGGGAGCTGTTTTTT
>TRBV5-4|-|TRBJ1-4|-|14
CASSLKQTNEKLFF
TGTGCCAGCAGCTTAAAGCAGACTAATGAAAAACTGTTTTTT
>TRBV5-1|TRBD2|TRBJ2-1|once|15
CASSEGTSGRASKFF
TGCGCCAGCAGCGAGGGGACTAGCGGGAGGGCCTCTAAGTTCTTC
>TRBV10-3|TRBD1|TRBJ2-1|-|17
CAISEPPGQGAYNEQFF
TGTGCCATCAGTGAGCCCCCGGGACAGGGGGCCTACAATGAGCAGTTCTTC
>TRBV6-5|TRBD2|TRBJ2-1|-|14
CAIRPSGSGNEQFF
TGTGCCATCCGGCCTAGCGGGAGTGGGAATGAGCAGTTCTTC
>TRBV10-1|-|TRBJ1-1|-|14
CASIDWGGGTEAFF
TGCGCCAGCATAGATTGGGGAGGGGGGACTGAAGCTTTCTTT
>TRBV5-4|TRBD2|TRBJ2-3|once|17
CASSAGLAGFGTDTQYF
TGTGCCAGCAGCGCGGGACTAGCGGGATTTGGAACAGATACGCAGTATTTT
>TRBV2|TRBD2|TRBJ2-2|-|18
CASSEARLAGLSTGELFF
TGTGCCAGCAGTGAAGCAAGACTAGCGGGACTAAGCACCGGGGAGCTGTTTTTT
>TRBV18|-|TRBJ2-5|-|13
CASSLERRETQYF
TGTGCCAGCTCATTAGAGCGCCGGGAGACCCAGTACTTC
>TRBV9|-|TRBJ2-7|-|13
CASSVGPSGEQYF
TGTGCCAGCAGCGTAGGGCCCTCGGGCGAGCAGTACTTC
>TRBV7-9|-|TRBJ2-3|-|16
CASSPVWAPNTDTQYF
TGTGCCAGCAGCCCTGTGTGGGCCCCAAACACAGATACGCAGTATTTT
>TRBV7-2|-|TRBJ1-1|-|14
CASSFYRAGTEAFF
TGTGCCAGCAGCTTCTACAGGGCTGGTACTGAAGCTTTCTTT
>TRBV7-3|-|TRBJ2-2|-|13
CASSLRGTGELFF
TGTGCCAGCAGCTTAAGAGGCACCGGGGAGCTGTTTTTT
>TRBV5-4|-|TRBJ2-7|-|14
CASSTRDTTYEQYF
TGTGCCAGCAGCACCCGGGACACCACCTACGAGCAGTACTTC
>TRBV5-6|-|TRBJ1-3|once|12
CATQTTGNTIYF
TGTGCCACCCAGACGACTGGAAACACCATATATTTT
>TRBV2|TRBD1|TRBJ2-2|-|15
CASRTGQGDTGELFF
TGTGCCAGCAGGACGGGACAGGGAGACACCGGGGAGCTGTTTTTT
>TRBV11-2|TRBD1|TRBJ1-1|-|11
CIGRDRGRLAF
TGTATCGGCCGGGACAGGGGCCGGCTTGCCTTT
>TRBV10-3|TRBD1|TRBJ1-2|-|15
CAISDRDRGPYGYTF
TGTGCCATCAGTGACCGGGACAGGGGGCCCTATGGCTACACCTTC
>TRBV19|TRBD2|TRBJ2-7|-|15
CASSGRGRSSYEQYF
TGTGCCAGTAGTGGGAGGGGAAGGAGCTCCTACGAGCAGTACTTC
>TRBV7-9|-|TRBJ2-1|-|14
CASSRVGGQNEQFF
TGTGCCAGCAGCCGAGTGGGGGGCCAGAATGAGCAGTTCTTC
>TRBV4-3|-|TRBJ1-1|-|14
CASSQDRDFSEAFF
TGCGCCAGCAGCCAAGACCGAGACTTCTCTGAAGCTTTCTTT
>TRBV27|-|TRBJ2-7|-|11
CASSTIYEQYF
TGTGCCAGCAGTACCATCTACGAGCAGTACTTC
>TRBV29-1|-|TRBJ1-1|few|13
CSVDRGGNTEAFF
TGCAGCGTTGATCGGGGCGGGAACACTGAAGCTTTCTTT
>TRBV5-4|-|TRBJ2-7|once|15
CASSLQGLPNGKQYF
TGTGCCAGCAGCTTGCAGGGACTCCCTAATGGCAAGCAGTACTTC
>TRBV30|-|TRBJ2-7|-|16
CAWSENRDDWGGEQYF
TGTGCCTGGAGTGAGAACAGGGACGATTGGGGCGGCGAGCAGTACTTC
>TRBV4-1|TRBD1|TRBJ2-3|-|16
CASSPGQGGRTDTQYF
TGCGCCAGCAGCCCGGGACAGGGGGGACGCACAGATACGCAGTATTTT
>TRBV28|-|TRBJ1-3|-|15
CASSPWRSSGNTIYF
TGTGCCAGCAGTCCCTGGAGGAGCTCTGGAAACACCATATATTTT
>TRBV2|-|TRBJ1-2|-|16
CASSEDFRPSGYGYTF
TGTGCCAGCAGTGAAGATTTTCGGCCGTCGGGCTATGGCTACACCTTC
>TRBV19|-|TRBJ2-6|-|15
CASSIGGSGANVLTF
TGTGCCAGTAGTATCGGAGGCTCTGGGGCCAACGTCCTGACTTTC
>TRBV7-8|TRBD2|TRBJ2-1|-|15
CASSSTSGSRNEQFF
TGTGCCAGCAGCTCGACTAGCGGGAGTCGTAATGAGCAGTTCTTC
>TRBV14|-|TRBJ1-2|-|13
CASSQEKGSGYTF
TGTGCCAGCAGCCAAGAAAAGGGCAGCGGCTACACCTTC
>TRBV4-2|TRBD2|TRBJ2-1|once|16
CASSQRTSGINNEQFF
TGTGCCAGCAGCCAGAGGACTAGCGGGATTAACAATGAGCAGTTCTTC
>TRBV5-1|-|TRBJ2-2|-|14
CASTGAPNTGELFF
TGCGCCAGCACGGGGGCCCCGAACACCGGGGAGCTGTTTTTT